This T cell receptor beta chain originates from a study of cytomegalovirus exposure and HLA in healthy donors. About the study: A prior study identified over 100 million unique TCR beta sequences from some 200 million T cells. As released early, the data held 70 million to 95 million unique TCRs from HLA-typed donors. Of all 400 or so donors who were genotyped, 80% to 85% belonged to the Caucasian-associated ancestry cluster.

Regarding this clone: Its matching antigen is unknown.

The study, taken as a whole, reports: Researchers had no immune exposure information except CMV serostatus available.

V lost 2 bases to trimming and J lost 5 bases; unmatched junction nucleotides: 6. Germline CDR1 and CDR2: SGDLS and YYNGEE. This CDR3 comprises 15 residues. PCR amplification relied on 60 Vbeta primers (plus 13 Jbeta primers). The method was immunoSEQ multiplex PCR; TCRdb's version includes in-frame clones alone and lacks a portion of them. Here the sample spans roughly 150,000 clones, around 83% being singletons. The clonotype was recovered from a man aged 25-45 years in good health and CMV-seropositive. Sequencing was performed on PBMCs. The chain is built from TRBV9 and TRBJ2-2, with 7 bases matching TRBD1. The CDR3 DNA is TGTGCCAGCAGCGTTCGGGACAGACAAACCGGGGAGCTGTTTTTT. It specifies CASSVRDRQTGELFF.